The clone carrying this T cell receptor (beta chain) was observed a single time. Its antigen remains unknown. Germline loops: CDR1 SNHLY, CDR2 FYNNEI. Between the trimmed V and J ends, which lost 3 bases and 5 bases, there was a span of 14 bases. The CDR3 consists of 15 residues. The data belong to a study of CD8+CD57+ T cells in acquired aplastic anemia. Across the study: DNA from sorted CD4+ and CD8+ cells averaged roughly 3.4 ug. Researchers reported that healthy donors averaged roughly 9.8 million reads for CD4+ cells. Study-wide findings and caveats: Patients versus controls showed no significant CD8+ Simpson's diversity difference. There were 25 to 30 CD8+ CDR3 sequences that occurred in both patients and controls.

TCR beta VDJ and CDR3 were profiled, and genomic DNA was the template. A single record per CDR3 protein comes from TCRdb applying MiXCR to the reads. The top ten clones hold approximately 1.1% of a sample with 150,000 to 200,000 distinct CDR3 sequences, roughly 40% of them seen once. Input material: sorted CD4+, CD8+, or CD8+CD57+ T cells (not recorded which) from PBMCs. The chain has TRBV2 and TRBJ2-1; D not certain. This receptor was taken from a human donor in good health. The DNA of the CDR3 is TGTGCCAGCAGTGAGGATTTTACTGGTAACAATGAGCAGTTCTTC. Protein: CASSEDFTGNNEQFF.